This T cell receptor (beta chain) was obtained from a study of T cells after yellow fever vaccination. Study conclusions and caveats: Subsequent to the booster, the majority of primary-vaccination clones reappeared (96% CD4, around 90% CD8). Few clonotypes appeared in both CD4 and CD8 compartments.

MiXCR, run by TCRdb on the 5' RACE reads, gives a single entry per CDR3 protein. The sample carries 400,000 to 450,000 distinct CDR3 sequences, 18% recorded once. This clonotype has a handful of counts. What it binds is unknown. Between the trimmed V and J ends, which lost 1 base and 5 bases, there was a span of 10 bases. The germline V gene encodes CDR1 KGHSH and CDR2 LQKENI. The CDR3 extends over 14 amino acids. Sequencing was performed on PBMCs, taken before the yellow fever booster vaccination. The chain joins TRBV18 to TRBJ2-3; TRBD2 might be the D (6 bases). This clonotype was sampled from a man between 18 and 35 years old who received the YFV17D yellow fever vaccine. The DNA of the CDR3 is TGTGCCAGCTCACCACGACGGGGAGGAGATACGCAGTATTTT. Amino acid sequence: CASSPRRGGDTQYF. Looking up the rest from reference TRBV18 and TRBJ2-3 gives the full variable domain: NAGVMQNPRHLVRRRGQEARLRCSPMKGHSHVYWYRQLPEEGLKFMVYLQKENIIDESGMPKERFSAEFPKEGPSILRIQQVVRGDSAAYFCASSPRRGGDTQYFGPGTRLTVL.